This is a list of T cell receptor beta chains from one sample in a study of T cell repertoires in cytomegalovirus infection. TCRdb re-called the reads through MiXCR, storing one row per CDR3 protein. The data show about half a million distinct CDR3 sequences, about 33% seen once. The antigens of these receptors remain unknown. The sequencing here drew on cultured PBMCs, taken from culture after CMV antigen stimulation. The receptors originated from a human donor in good health (CMV status not recorded). Some clones in this sample may be carry-over from other donors' samples. The CDR3 runs from the conserved cysteine through the conserved F or W. The D gene is left open where the match is weak. Size is omitted from some rows. Given values are once, few, many or a class for expanded clones.

J,D,size,V,DNA,CDR3
TRBJ1-1,.,.,TRBV15,TGTGCCACCAGCAGAGATGAGGCAGGGCAAGCTTTCTTT,CATSRDEAGQAFF
TRBJ2-1,TRBD2,.,TRBV11-2,TGTGCCAGCAGCTCCTCTAGCGGGAGTTTGGATGAGCAGTTCTTC,CASSSSSGSLDEQFF
TRBJ2-2,.,few,TRBV14,TGTGCCAGCAGCCAACAAACAGGGTTCGGGGAGCTGTTTTTT,CASSQQTGFGELFF
TRBJ2-6,.,.,TRBV27,TGTGCCAGCAGTTTATATGGCAGTCCCGACTCTGGGGCCAACGTCCTGACTTTC,CASSLYGSPDSGANVLTF
TRBJ2-1,.,many,TRBV29-1,TGCAGCGTTGAAGGAGGGGTAACCGGGGTTAGCTCCTACAATGAGCAGTTCTTC,CSVEGGVTGVSSYNEQFF
TRBJ2-3,TRBD1,many,TRBV7-8,TGTGCCAGCAGCTCGGGACAGGGCGACACAGATACGCAGTATTTT,CASSSGQGDTDTQYF
TRBJ1-1,.,.,TRBV7-3,TGTGCCAGCAGCGTAGACGGCAGGGCGCCCACTGAAGCTTTCTTT,CASSVDGRAPTEAFF
TRBJ2-1,TRBD2,few,TRBV11-3,TGTGCCAGCAGCGGTGGGTTTAGCGGGAGTCGATACAATGAGCAGTTCTTC,CASSGGFSGSRYNEQFF
TRBJ2-7,TRBD1,few,TRBV28,TGTGCCAGCAGTTTTTGGGTGTCAGGGGGCGAGCAGTACTTC,CASSFWVSGGEQYF
TRBJ2-6,.,.,TRBV24-1,TGTGCCACCAGTGACCAGGACGGAACCTCTGGGGCCAACGTCCTGACTTTC,CATSDQDGTSGANVLTF
TRBJ1-5,TRBD1,.,TRBV15,TGTGCCACCAGCAGATTCCGGGACAGGGTATCTCAGCCCCAGCATTTT,CATSRFRDRVSQPQHF
TRBJ1-3,.,few,TRBV7-2,TGTGCCAGCAGCCTAGCCGGCGCAAACTCTGGAAACACCATATATTTT,CASSLAGANSGNTIYF
TRBJ2-3,TRBD1,.,TRBV7-9,TGTGCCAGCACCGCCCGGGACAGGGACGCAGATACGCAGTATTTT,CASTARDRDADTQYF
TRBJ1-6,.,once,TRBV20-1,TGCAGTGCTAGTCGCGCCCCTAATTCACCCCTCCACTTT,CSASRAPNSPLHF
TRBJ2-4,.,many,TRBV12-5,TGTGCTAGTGGTTTGGTACCGGAGGGAAGGGGGAAAAACATTCAGTACTTC,CASGLVPEGRGKNIQYF
TRBJ2-7,.,few,TRBV7-6,TGTGCCAGCAGCTATGCCCCCAGGGGCCACGAGCAGTACTTC,CASSYAPRGHEQYF
TRBJ2-1,TRBD2,few,TRBV29-1,TGCAGCGTGGCCGGACTAGCGGGCCTCACGGAACTATACAATGAGCAGTTCTTC,CSVAGLAGLTELYNEQFF
TRBJ2-4,.,many,TRBV7-2,TGTGCCAGCAGCTTAGAGGGGACGTCGGGCCGCATTCAGTACTTC,CASSLEGTSGRIQYF
TRBJ2-3,TRBD2,.,TRBV14,TGTGCCAGCAGCCAATTAAAACTAGCGGGAGTGACAGATACGCAGTATTTT,CASSQLKLAGVTDTQYF
TRBJ1-5,.,once,TRBV20-1,TGCAGTGCTAGCGTTCCAGGGAGGTATCAGCCCCAGCATTTT,CSASVPGRYQPQHF
TRBJ1-2,.,.,TRBV7-9,TGTGCCAGCAGTTCCGGGACACAGAATGGCTACACCTTC,CASSSGTQNGYTF
TRBJ1-1,TRBD1,few,TRBV7-2,TGTGCCAGCAGCCGGGACAGGGGATTCACTGAAGCTTTCTTT,CASSRDRGFTEAFF
TRBJ2-5,TRBD2,.,TRBV5-3,TGTGCCAGCAGCTTAGCGGGGGGGGGCCGGGGAACCCAGTACTTC,CASSLAGGGRGTQYF
TRBJ1-2,.,many,TRBV7-2,TGTGCCAGCAGCCGAAACAGCTATGGCTACACCTTC,CASSRNSYGYTF
TRBJ2-1,.,.,TRBV12-3/TRBV12-4,TGTGCCAGCAGTTTGCGGGATGGACTCTACAATGAGCAGTTCTTC,CASSLRDGLYNEQFF
TRBJ2-5,TRBD1,many,TRBV7-8,TGTGCCAGCAGCCCAGGGACAGTCTCCCAAGAGACCCAGTACTTC,CASSPGTVSQETQYF
TRBJ1-5,.,few,TRBV19,TGTGCCAGTAGTATAGATCTGGTGGGGGCCGGGCAGCCCCAGCATTTT,CASSIDLVGAGQPQHF
TRBJ1-6,TRBD1,.,TRBV5-4,TGTGCCAGCAGCCAGGCCGGGACAGCAAATTCACCCCTCCACTTT,CASSQAGTANSPLHF
TRBJ1-1,.,.,TRBV20-1,TGCAGTGCCGAAATGACGGTCAACACTGAAGCTTTCTTT,CSAEMTVNTEAFF
TRBJ2-1,TRBD1,few,TRBV7-9,TGTGCCAGCAGCCAAGGACAGGGGGCGGGTGAGCAGTTCTTC,CASSQGQGAGEQFF
TRBJ2-1,.,.,TRBV15,TGTGCCACCAGCAGAGGTGGGACCCACCCCAATGAGCAGTTCTTC,CATSRGGTHPNEQFF
TRBJ2-1,.,.,TRBV7-2,TGTGCCAGCAGCTTACCAGGGTACCCCTCCAATGAGCAGTTCTTC,CASSLPGYPSNEQFF
TRBJ1-1,.,.,TRBV7-9,TGTGCCAGCAGCTTGAACCAAATTGATGTAGCTTTCTTT,CASSLNQIDVAFF
TRBJ2-7,TRBD1,.,TRBV23-1,TGCGCCAGCAGTCAATTCTTACCGGGACAGGGGGCCTACGAGCAGTACTTC,CASSQFLPGQGAYEQYF
TRBJ1-4,.,.,TRBV7-6,TGTGCCAGCAGCTTAGCGATGGGGGGAAAACTGTTTTTT,CASSLAMGGKLFF
TRBJ2-3,.,.,TRBV7-2,TGTGCCAGCAGCTTGCGCAGGGGTACGCCAGATACGCAGTATTTT,CASSLRRGTPDTQYF
TRBJ2-7,TRBD2,.,TRBV10-3,TGTGCCATCAGTGGTACTAGCGGAAGCTCCTACGAGCAGTACTTC,CAISGTSGSSYEQYF
TRBJ2-1,.,.,TRBV7-8,TGTGCCAGCAGCCCTTGGGGAAGCGGAGGGGAGCAGTTCTTC,CASSPWGSGGEQFF
TRBJ2-1,TRBD2,.,TRBV6-5,TGTGCCAGCAGTTACGGGGGGGGACTAGCGGGAGGAGTCAATGAGCAGTTCTTC,CASSYGGGLAGGVNEQFF
TRBJ2-5,.,few,TRBV11-2,TGTGCCAGCAGCTTAGAAGGCGCGGGGCGCTTGGAGACCCAGTACTTC,CASSLEGAGRLETQYF
TRBJ2-3,TRBD2,.,TRBV10-3,TGTGCCATCAGTTACCAATCTAGCGGATTCACAGATACGCAGTATTTT,CAISYQSSGFTDTQYF
TRBJ2-3,TRBD1,.,TRBV7-2,TGTGCCAGCAGCTTAGGGGACAGGGGGCTCACAGATACGCAGTATTTT,CASSLGDRGLTDTQYF
TRBJ2-5,TRBD2,few,TRBV7-2,TGTGCCAGCAGCCCTCTAGCGGGCACTTCGGAGACCCAGTACTTC,CASSPLAGTSETQYF
TRBJ2-7,.,few,TRBV11-2,TGTGCCAGCAGCCGCGACAGGTCCTACGAGCAGTACTTC,CASSRDRSYEQYF
TRBJ2-3,TRBD2,few,TRBV7-2,TGTGCCAGCAGAACCGGGACTAGCGGCACCACAGATACGCAGTATTTT,CASRTGTSGTTDTQYF
TRBJ2-1,.,few,TRBV11-2,TGTGCCAGCAGCTTACTAGCGCTACACAATGAGCAGTTCTTC,CASSLLALHNEQFF
TRBJ2-7,TRBD2,few,TRBV27,TGTGCCAGCAGTACGCGACTAGCGGTTAGCTACGAGCAGTACTTC,CASSTRLAVSYEQYF
TRBJ1-1,.,.,TRBV27,TGTGCCAGCAGGGGGGGGACTGAAGCTTTCTTT,CASRGGTEAFF
TRBJ1-1,.,few,TRBV2,TGTGCCAGCAGTGGGCAGACCATGAACACTGAAGCTTTCTTT,CASSGQTMNTEAFF
TRBJ1-6,TRBD1,few,TRBV4-1,TGCGCCAGCAGCCCCGGACAGGGGGCCGATAATTCACCCCTCCACTTT,CASSPGQGADNSPLHF
TRBJ1-3,.,few,TRBV15,TGTGCCACCAGCAAGGACGGGGACTCTGGAAACACCATATATTTT,CATSKDGDSGNTIYF
TRBJ2-1,TRBD2,.,TRBV6-2/TRBV6-3,TGTGCCAGCAGTTACTCGATTTCCGCGGGGGGTCCCTACAATGAGCAGTTCTTC,CASSYSISAGGPYNEQFF
TRBJ1-1,.,.,TRBV29-1,TGCAGCGTTGATGGGAGTACCACTGAAGCTTTCTTT,CSVDGSTTEAFF
TRBJ2-1,.,many,TRBV7-2,TGTGCCAGCAGCTTAGTGGGACCATCCTACAATGAGCAGTTCTTC,CASSLVGPSYNEQFF
TRBJ2-1,.,.,TRBV30,TGTGCCTGGAGTGTAGATGGGGAAGGTGAGCAGTTCTTC,CAWSVDGEGEQFF